What follows are 21 T cell receptor beta chains derived from one specimen sequenced in a study of T cell responses to AZD1222 COVID-19 vaccine. Produced via immunoSEQ multiplex PCR; TCRdb's table is partial and in-frame only. The sample holds roughly 70,000 clones; around 85% are singletons and the top ten take around 20%. This sample comprised peripheral blood, obtained on day 0 of AZD1222 vaccination. These receptors all come from an adult in good health.

CDR3 in DNA: TGTGCCAGTAGCAGAAAGGGAGATTATAATCAGCCCCAGCATTTT. Protein product: CASSRKGDYNQPQHF. The rearrangement links TRBV19 to TRBJ1-5; D not resolved. This CDR3 contains 15 residues. Trimming pared 6 bases from V and 4 bases from J, leaving 16 bases between. CDR1 and CDR2 from the germline V gene are LNHDA and SQIVND (reference sequence).

The V gene is TRBV11-2, the J gene TRBJ1-1, with unresolved D. Germline CDR1 and CDR2: SGHAT and FQNNGV. CDR3 length: 12 amino acids. V was clipped by 5 bases and J by 8 bases, with 12 bases between them. DNA of the CDR3: TGTGCCAGCAGCCGTCCTTTGTCGGAAGCTTTCTTT. It encodes CASSRPLSEAFF.

The rearrangement links TRBV18 to TRBJ2-2, with D hard to call. CDR1 is KGHSH, CDR2 LQKENI, per germline. V gave up 0 bases and J gave up 7 bases, with 15 bases separating them. This CDR3 spans 16 amino acids. CDR3 sequence reads: CASSPPVTLQDGELFF. The CDR3 region has the DNA TGTGCCAGCTCACCACCTGTCACCCTTCAGGACGGGGAGCTGTTTTTT.

The V gene is TRBV24-1, the J gene TRBJ1-2; D not certain. CDR1 and CDR2 from the germline V gene are KGHDR and SFDVKD. V dropped 4 bases and J dropped 8 bases, with 10 bases sitting between them. The CDR3 spans 12 residues. Here the CDR3 reads CATSERTGGYTF. For the CDR3, the DNA is TGTGCCACCAGTGAACGTACGGGCGGCTACACCTTC.

There are a few counts of this clone. The V gene is TRBV2, the J gene TRBJ2-1, with D possibly matching TRBD1 (5 bases). The CDR3 totals 11 residues. V dropped 6 bases and J dropped 15 bases, with 15 bases sitting between them. Germline V gene data show CDR1 as SNHLY and CDR2 as FYNNEI. DNA of the CDR3: TGTGCCAGCAGCTCGGCGGACATAAGGTTCTTC. It is translated as CASSSADIRFF.

The chain employs TRBV5-4 and TRBJ1-2; a possible D gene is TRBD1 (5 bases). The CDR3 runs 16 residues. CDR1 and CDR2 from the germline V gene are SGHNT and YYREEE (reference sequence). V lost 0 bases to trimming and J lost 3 bases, with 15 bases between them. CDR3 region: CASSLGAKQAHYGYTF. DNA of the CDR3: TGTGCCAGCAGCTTGGGTGCCAAACAGGCTCACTATGGCTACACCTTC.

The rearrangement joins TRBV29-1 to TRBJ1-2; 7 nucleotides agree with TRBD1. The CDR3 covers 16 residues. The junction had 12 bases not matched to a gene; V was cut back by 5 bases and J by 0 bases. Germline assignment: CDR1 SQVTM and CDR2 ANQGSEA. The CDR3 sequence is CSVYGQASLSNYGYTF. The CDR3 bases are TGCAGCGTTTATGGACAGGCCTCCCTTTCTAACTATGGCTACACCTTC. The full variable domain, completed using reference TRBV29-1 and TRBJ1-2, is SAVISQKPSRDICQRGTSLTIQCQVDSQVTMMFWYRQQPGQSLTLIATANQGSEATYESGFVIDKFPISRPNLTFSTLTVSNMSPEDSSIYLCSVYGQASLSNYGYTFGSGTRLTVV.

The V call is TRBV5-4, the J call TRBJ2-5; D unclear. Between the trimmed V and J ends, which lost 4 bases and 2 bases, there was a span of 15 bases. There are 15 residues in the CDR3. Germline-derived CDR1 and CDR2 are SGHNT and YYREEE (reference sequence). DNA for the CDR3: TGTGCCAGCAGCCATCTGGCCAGCATACAAGAGACCCAGTACTTC. Its protein is CASSHLASIQETQYF.

The rearrangement uses TRBV20-1 and TRBJ2-7; D assignment may be TRBD1 or TRBD2 (5 bases each). V was clipped by 3 bases and J by 2 bases, with 11 bases between them. Germline CDR1 and CDR2: DFQATT and SNEGSKA (reference sequence). The length of the CDR3 is 13 residues. Here the CDR3 reads CSASRDGTYEQYF. The CDR3 nucleotides read TGCAGTGCTAGTAGGGACGGAACCTACGAGCAGTACTTC.

The rearrangement uses TRBV12-5 and TRBJ1-2, with a tentative D call TRBD1 (5 bases). There are 14 residues in the CDR3. Germline V gene sequence: CDR1 LGHNT, CDR2 FRNRAP. Trimming took off 6 bases at V and 8 bases at J, with 19 bases between the two ends. The CDR3 DNA sequence: TGTGCTAGTGGACGCTCAGGGTCCACGGGAGGCTACACCTTC. Protein sequence: CASGRSGSTGGYTF.

The V call is TRBV9, the J call TRBJ1-1, with TRBD1 matching 8 bases. Looked up from germline, CDR1 is SGDLS and CDR2 is YYNGEE. J gave up 2 bases and V 3 bases, and 9 bases lay outside the gene matches. This CDR3 is built from 16 residues. In DNA form, the CDR3 reads TGTGCCAGCAGCGCCCAGGGGGCTTTAGTCAACACTGAAGCTTTCTTT. Residues: CASSAQGALVNTEAFF.

The rearrangement joins TRBV20-1 to TRBJ2-7; D remains ambiguous. CDR3 length: 12 residues. Germline values: CDR1 DFQATT, CDR2 SNEGSKA (reference sequence). Between the trimmed V and J ends, which lost 3 bases and 7 bases, there was a span of 13 bases. The DNA for the CDR3 is TGCAGTGCTAGTCAAGGATTGGGGGAGCAGTACTTC. Encoded protein: CSASQGLGEQYF.

The rearrangement uses TRBV5-1 and TRBJ2-7; tentative D call: TRBD2 (6 bases). CDR3 size: 14 residues. V lost 4 bases, J lost 6 bases, and 17 bases lay in between. CDR1 SGHRS and CDR2 YFSETQ come from the germline V gene. The CDR3 loop reads CASSGGFESSEQYF. CDR3 bases: TGCGCCAGCAGCGGGGGGTTTGAATCGTCCGAGCAGTACTTC.

This clone was counted once. The V and J genes are TRBV11-2 and TRBJ2-3; 13 nucleotides line up with TRBD2. Trimming cost V 5 bases and J 9 bases; bases outside gene matches: 8. This CDR3 contains 15 residues. The germline gives CDR1 SGHAT, CDR2 FQNNGV. For the CDR3, the DNA is TGTGCCAGCAGCCCAGGACTAGCGGGAGTGGAAACGCAGTATTTT. Its protein is CASSPGLAGVETQYF.

The chain links TRBV3-1 (or the pseudogene TRBV3-2) to TRBJ2-1; no clear D. Trimming took off 1 base at V and 8 bases at J, with 21 bases between the two ends. The germline CDR1 and CDR2 sequences are LGHDT and YNNKEL (reference sequence). This CDR3 is built from 17 residues. The CDR3 loop is CASSQGWSRPKGDEQFF. The CDR3 coding sequence is TGTGCCAGCAGCCAAGGTTGGAGCAGACCAAAAGGCGATGAGCAGTTCTTC.

The chain uses TRBV5-5 and TRBJ2-1, with unresolved D. The germline CDR1 and CDR2 sequences are SGHKS and YYEKEE (reference sequence). The length of the CDR3 is 12 residues. Between the trimmed V and J ends, which lost 3 bases and 8 bases, there was a span of 9 bases. CDR3 DNA: TGTGCCAGCAGCTGGACGACGGATGAGCAGTTCTTC. Amino acids: CASSWTTDEQFF.

The genes are TRBV5-1 and TRBJ2-2, with no clear D. Germline V CDR1 and CDR2: SGHRS, YFSETQ. The CDR3 runs to 16 residues. Between the trimmed V and J ends, which lost 0 bases and 0 bases, there was a span of 9 bases. CDR3 residues: CASSLAESTNTGELFF. In nucleotides, the CDR3 is TGCGCCAGCAGCTTGGCGGAAAGTACGAACACCGGGGAGCTGTTTTTT.

In this sample, this clone turned up a few times. The chain combines TRBV5-8 with TRBJ1-2; 7 positions match TRBD1. CDR1 and CDR2 from the germline V gene are SGHTS and YDEGEE. This CDR3 contains 14 residues. V lost 1 base and J lost 7; bases outside the gene matches: 7. The CDR3 here is CASSLNRGWGGYTF. CDR3 DNA: TGTGCCAGCAGCTTGAACAGGGGATGGGGTGGCTACACCTTC.

The rearrangement links TRBV15 to TRBJ1-6; a possible D gene is TRBD1 (5 bases). The CDR3 has 16 residues. Per the germline V gene, CDR1 is LNHNV and CDR2 is YYDKDF (reference sequence). V lost 0 bases to trimming and J lost 3 bases, with 9 bases between them. This CDR3 reads CATSRDRTIYNSPLHF. Here the CDR3 DNA reads TGTGCCACCAGCAGAGATCGGACAATCTATAATTCACCCCTCCACTTT.

The V and J genes are TRBV6-5 and TRBJ1-5; tentative D call: TRBD1 (6 bases). The CDR3 covers 13 residues. Trimming left V 5 bases short and J 3 bases short, with 8 bases between. Germline loops: CDR1 MNHEY, CDR2 SVGAGI. This CDR3 is CASSRTANQPQHF. DNA for the CDR3: TGTGCCAGCAGTAGGACAGCCAATCAGCCCCAGCATTTT.

This sequence joins TRBV6-5 and TRBJ2-7; tentatively, D is TRBD1 or TRBD2 (6 bases each). In germline, CDR1 is MNHEY, CDR2 SVGAGI. V lost 0 bases, J lost 4 bases, and 10 bases lay in between. This CDR3 has 14 amino acids. The CDR3 coding sequence is TGTGCCAGCAGTTACTCAGGGGGGAAATACGAGCAGTACTTC. Its translation: CASSYSGGKYEQYF.